Following are 24 T cell receptor beta chains from one sample sequenced in a study of shared T cell receptors in the human thymus. The assay was immunoSEQ multiplex PCR, and TCRdb's table has in-frame clones only and misses some. Here the sample spans 500,000 to 550,000 clones, about four fifths being singletons. This same sample was also part of a study on human thymus T cells.

Sequencing input: thymocytes. The receptors derive from a boy under two years old with a congenital heart defect.

There are a few counts of this clone. The J gene is TRBJ2-3, the V gene TRBV18, with D tentatively TRBD2 (5 bases). Trimming stripped 6 bases from V and 1 base from J, with 17 bases between. The germline CDR1 and CDR2 sequences are KGHSH and LQKENI. CDR3 size: 16 residues. CDR3 sequence: CASSRRVEGGTDTQYF. CDR3 DNA sequence: TGTGCCAGCTCCCGCCGCGTCGAGGGAGGCACAGATACGCAGTATTTT.

V usage is TRBV28 and J usage is TRBJ2-7, with 7 bases aligning to TRBD1. CDR3 length: 15 residues. The junction had 7 bases not matched to a gene; V was cut back by 5 bases and J by 0 bases. Germline assignment: CDR1 MDHEN and CDR2 SYDVKM. CDR3 region: CASSDRVTSSYEQYF. The CDR3 DNA follows: TGTGCCAGCAGTGACAGGGTTACCTCCTCCTACGAGCAGTACTTC.

The rearrangement uses TRBV27 and TRBJ2-7; 8 bases are shared with TRBD2. With V trimmed by 2 bases and J by 3 bases, 6 bases remained unmatched. CDR1 and CDR2 from the germline V gene are MNHEY and SMNVEV (reference sequence). The CDR3 covers 15 residues. CDR3 bases: TGTGCCAGCAGTTTAAACGGGAGGGGTGACTACGAGCAGTACTTC. Encoded protein: CASSLNGRGDYEQYF.

The CDR3 loop reads CASTLNRVGGETQYF. The CDR3 DNA follows: TGTGCCAGCACCCTCAATAGAGTGGGGGGTGAGACCCAGTACTTC. This chain links TRBV28 with TRBJ2-5; tentatively, D is TRBD2 (6 bases). This CDR3 region has 15 residues. The germline V and J ends were trimmed by 7 bases and 5 bases, with 20 bases remaining between them. The V gene's germline CDR1 is MDHEN and CDR2 SYDVKM.

This clone was recorded a few times. The rearrangement links TRBV6-1 to TRBJ1-1; TRBD1 agrees at 8 bases. This CDR3 has 15 residues. Germline lookup yields CDR1 MNHNS and CDR2 SASEGT. After removal of 3 bases from V and 1 base from J, the junction contained 4 bases not matched to a gene. The CDR3 spells CASSDSQGENTEAFF. CDR3 in DNA: TGTGCCAGCAGTGACTCACAGGGGGAGAACACTGAAGCTTTCTTT.

The chain employs TRBV28 and TRBJ2-7; 7 nucleotides match TRBD2. Looked up from germline, CDR1 is MDHEN and CDR2 is SYDVKM. The CDR3 is 15 amino acids. With V trimmed by 6 bases and J by 3 bases, 11 bases remained unmatched. The CDR3 protein is CASRYSVRDYYEQYF. The CDR3 nucleotides read TGTGCCAGCAGGTACTCGGTCCGGGACTACTACGAGCAGTACTTC.

This chain connects TRBV11-3 to TRBJ2-1; the match to TRBD2 covers 9 bases. The V segment lost 5 bases and the J segment 3 bases; nucleotides outside the gene matches: 11. CDR1 and CDR2 from the germline V gene are SGHNT and YENEEA. The length of the CDR3 is 17 residues. In DNA, the CDR3 is TGTGCCAGCAGCGAGAACAGTGGGCGGGAGGGCTACAATGAGCAGTTCTTC. It encodes CASSENSGREGYNEQFF.

The gene calls are TRBV25-1 and TRBJ2-7; 7 bases agree with TRBD2. CDR1 is MGHDK and CDR2 is SYGVNS in the germline V gene. This CDR3 has 13 residues. V was pared by 5 bases and J by 3 bases, with 4 bases of the junction left unmatched. CDR3 protein: CASSSREDYEQYF. The CDR3 DNA reads as TGTGCCAGCAGTTCACGGGAGGACTACGAGCAGTACTTC.

The chain combines TRBV28 with TRBJ2-3, with D perhaps TRBD1 (5 bases). Trimming took 5 bases from V and 3 from J, leaving 6 bases between them. The CDR3 runs 12 residues. In germline, CDR1 is MDHEN, CDR2 SYDVKM. DNA for the CDR3: TGTGCCAGCAGTAGGACAACAGATACGCAGTATTTT. It encodes CASSRTTDTQYF.

The chain carries TRBV7-9 and TRBJ1-5; D is possibly TRBD1 (6 bases). Deletions cut 5 bases from V and 2 bases from J, with 10 bases between. Germline CDR1 reads SEHNR; CDR2 reads FQNEAQ (reference sequence). This CDR3 contains 14 residues. CDR3 loop: CASSPGGRNQPQHF. For the CDR3, the DNA is TGTGCCAGCAGCCCGGGGGGGCGCAATCAGCCCCAGCATTTT. Combining the CDR3 with reference TRBV7-9 and TRBJ1-5 gives the whole variable domain DTGVSQNPRHKITKRGQNVTFRCDPISEHNRLYWYRQTLGQGPEFLTYFQNEAQLEKSRLLSDRFSAERPKGSFSTLEIQRTEQGDSAMYLCASSPGGRNQPQHFGDGTRLSIL.

Worth noting for this clone: One junction end disagrees with the germline gene, perhaps due to a read error. V is TRBV18 and J is TRBJ1-2; D remains unclear. This CDR3 is 12 amino acids long. In germline, CDR1 is KGHSH, CDR2 LQKENI. In nucleotides, the CDR3 is TGTGCCAGCTCACCAGACTGGCGGGAACGATTCTTC. Protein sequence: CASSPDWRERFF.

V is TRBV5-1 and J is TRBJ1-4; no reliable D call. This CDR3 has 21 residues. The germline V gene encodes CDR1 SGHRS and CDR2 YFSETQ. The V and J ends lost 1 base and 6 bases respectively, with 31 bases between them. The CDR3 protein is CASSLTVSRARENERDEKLFF. In DNA form, the CDR3 reads TGCGCCAGCAGCTTGACAGTATCCCGGGCGAGGGAGAATGAACGGGATGAAAAACTGTTTTTT. Variable domain in full (rest from reference TRBV5-1 and TRBJ1-4): KAGVTQTPRYLIKTRGQQVTLSCSPISGHRSVSWYQQTPGQGLQFLFEYFSETQRNKGNFPGRFSGRQFSNSRSEMNVSTLELGDSALYLCASSLTVSRARENERDEKLFFGSGTQLSVL.

The rearrangement uses TRBV28 and TRBJ2-5; D is uncertain. This CDR3 spans 15 amino acids. V was pared by 2 bases and J by 2 bases, with 12 bases between. Germline V gives CDR1 MDHEN, CDR2 SYDVKM. This chain's CDR3 is CASSLEAASQETQYF. CDR3 sequence (DNA): TGTGCCAGCAGTTTAGAGGCAGCCAGTCAAGAGACCCAGTACTTC.

This rearrangement joins TRBV5-6 to TRBJ2-7; D is possibly TRBD1 (5 bases). Germline loops: CDR1 SGHDT, CDR2 YYEEEE. The V end was cut by 4 bases, the J end by 7 bases, with 18 bases between. The CDR3 extends over 14 amino acids. Here the CDR3 reads CASSLRQSYSEQYF. Written as DNA, the CDR3 is TGTGCCAGCAGCCTGAGACAGAGCTATTCAGAGCAGTACTTC.

This clone has just one count. This chain uses TRBV5-6 with TRBJ2-1; possible D gene TRBD1, 6 bases. Trimming removed 4 bases at V and 7 bases at J, with 21 bases between. This CDR3 comprises 16 residues. Per the germline V gene, CDR1 is SGHDT and CDR2 is YYEEEE. The CDR3 DNA reads TGTGCCAGCAGCCCCCACGTAAGGGGGAAGTATAATGAGCAGTTCTTC. It is translated as CASSPHVRGKYNEQFF.

This chain connects TRBV2 to TRBJ1-2; the D is unclear. Trimming removed 8 bases at V and 8 bases at J, with 18 bases between. Per the germline V gene, CDR1 is SNHLY and CDR2 is FYNNEI. The CDR3 extends over 13 amino acids. The CDR3 is CASSDPGREGYTF. The CDR3 nucleotides read TGTGCCAGCTCCGACCCCGGGCGGGAGGGCTACACCTTC.

The chain combines TRBV5-6 with TRBJ1-1, with a possible D match to TRBD1 (6 bases). Germline V gene lookup returns CDR1 SGHDT and CDR2 YYEEEE. The CDR3 is 14 amino acids. V shed 1 base and J shed 0 bases, with 7 bases lying between them. CDR3: CASSLTGLNTEAFF. Written as DNA, the CDR3 is TGTGCCAGCAGCTTGACAGGGCTGAACACTGAAGCTTTCTTT.

This clone was recorded a few times. The CDR3 spells CASSLVSGAEAFF. DNA for the CDR3: TGTGCCAGCAGCTTAGTCTCAGGGGCTGAAGCTTTCTTT. The chain links TRBV11-2 to TRBJ1-1; D is perhaps TRBD1 (6 bases). The CDR3 contains 13 residues. Germline values: CDR1 SGHAT, CDR2 FQNNGV. V was trimmed by 1 base and J by 6 bases, leaving 9 bases between them.

This sequence joins TRBV5-6 and TRBJ1-2; the match to TRBD1 covers 10 bases. The CDR3 is made up of 13 amino acids. Germline CDR1 and CDR2: SGHDT and YYEEEE. With V trimmed by 3 bases and J by 4 bases, 0 bases remained unmatched. CDR3 residues: CASSWDRGYGYTF. The CDR3 DNA follows: TGTGCCAGCAGCTGGGACAGGGGCTATGGCTACACCTTC.

The chain has TRBV6-5 and TRBJ2-2; a weak D match, TRBD2 (6 bases). The germline V and J ends were trimmed by 10 bases and 2 bases, with 17 bases remaining between them. This CDR3 comprises 15 residues. Germline CDR1 is MNHEY and CDR2 is SVGAGI. CDR3 sequence: CATWGGPFNTGELFF. The CDR3 DNA is TGTGCCACCTGGGGAGGCCCTTTTAACACCGGGGAGCTGTTTTTT.

This clone occurred a few times. The chain uses TRBV28 and TRBJ2-3, with 10 nucleotides matching TRBD2. With V trimmed by 10 bases and J by 7 bases, 23 bases remained unmatched. This CDR3 contains 18 residues. Germline CDR1 MDHEN, CDR2 SYDVKM. DNA of the CDR3: TGTGCCATCCAGACCCGGGGGCCAACTAGCGGGATATTTTATACGCAGTATTTT. Translating gives CAIQTRGPTSGIFYTQYF. The variable domain in full, completed from reference TRBV28 and TRBJ2-3, reads DVKVTQSSRYLVKRTGEKVFLECVQDMDHENMFWYRQDPGLGLRLIYFSYDVKMKEKGDIPEGYSVSREKKERFSLILESASTNQTSMYLCAIQTRGPTSGIFYTQYFGPGTRLTVL.

The chain couples TRBV7-9 to TRBJ2-2, with D tentatively TRBD1 (6 bases). The V end lost 5 bases, the J end lost 4 bases, and 11 bases lay between the germline ends. The CDR3 contains 14 residues. CDR1 SEHNR and CDR2 FQNEAQ come from the germline V gene (reference sequence). The CDR3 loop is CASSHGTPTGELFF. DNA for the CDR3: TGTGCCAGCAGCCACGGGACACCCACCGGGGAGCTGTTTTTT.

This clone turned up a few times. The J gene is TRBJ2-3, the V gene TRBV30; 9 nucleotides agree with TRBD2. V lost 3 bases, J lost 1 base, and 5 bases stayed unmatched. This CDR3 spans 15 amino acids. Germline V CDR1 and CDR2: GTSNPN, SVGIG (reference sequence). The CDR3 spells CAWRPLAGCTDTQYF. CDR3 DNA: TGTGCCTGGAGGCCGCTAGCGGGATGCACAGATACGCAGTATTTT.

The rearrangement links TRBV14 to TRBJ2-3; unclear D gene. The CDR3 is 14 residues long. V dropped 0 bases and J dropped 3 bases, with 7 bases sitting between them. CDR1 is SGHDN, CDR2 FVKESK, per germline. For the CDR3, the DNA is TGTGCCAGCAGCCAAGATCTCAGTACAGATACGCAGTATTTT. Protein sequence: CASSQDLSTDTQYF.